These 21 T cell receptor beta chains came from one sample sequenced in a study of blood T cell repertoires in COVID-19. Profiling relied on immunoSEQ multiplex PCR, and the TCRdb table lists in-frame clones only, not all of them. The data contain approximately 150,000 clones, around 89% of them singletons. Sequencing was performed on peripheral blood. Receptors originate from a woman between 55 and 75 years old with active COVID-19.

This rearrangement joins TRBV11-2 to TRBJ1-5; possible D gene TRBD1, 6 bases. Germline lookup yields CDR1 SGHAT and CDR2 FQNNGV. This CDR3 spans 15 amino acids. Trimming removed 4 bases from V and 4 bases from J, with 14 bases in between. The CDR3 here is CASSYTSDRNQPQHF. CDR3 DNA sequence: TGTGCCAGCAGCTATACCTCAGACAGGAATCAGCCCCAGCATTTT.

The chain carries TRBV15 and TRBJ1-4; D gene uncertain. The CDR3 covers 13 residues. V was cut by 0 bases and J by 10 bases, with 9 bases left in between. Germline V lookup: CDR1 LNHNV, CDR2 YYDKDF (reference sequence). The CDR3 DNA is TGTGCCACCAGCAGAGATGTCGGCGGAAAACTGTTTTTT. Translated: CATSRDVGGKLFF.

The genes are TRBV4-3 and TRBJ2-3; a possible D gene is TRBD2 (5 bases). This CDR3 region has 15 residues. CDR1 is LGHNA and CDR2 is YSLEER in the germline V gene. The V gene lost 3 bases and the J gene lost 0 bases, with 10 bases spanning the gap. The CDR3 DNA follows: TGCGCCAGCAGCCAGAGGGCTTTTAGCACAGATACGCAGTATTTT. It specifies CASSQRAFSTDTQYF.

This clone was observed a single time. The gene calls are TRBV11-2 and TRBJ2-5, with TRBD2 as a possible D gene (5 bases). Germline V gene lookup returns CDR1 SGHAT and CDR2 FQNNGV. V was pared by 4 bases and J by 1 base, with 19 bases between. This CDR3 spans 17 amino acids. The CDR3 protein is CASSSRRFSGFQETQYF. The CDR3, as DNA: TGTGCCAGCAGCTCCCGCCGTTTCAGCGGTTTCCAAGAGACCCAGTACTTC.

The CDR3 loop reads CASRLHPSSYNSPLHF. Here the CDR3 DNA reads TGCGCCAGCAGACTACACCCGAGCTCCTATAATTCACCCCTCCACTTT. The chain employs TRBV23-1 and TRBJ1-6; D not resolved. TRBV23-1 is an open reading frame whose function is uncertain. CDR3 length equals 16 residues. V was pared by 6 bases and J by 0 bases, with 12 bases between.

This chain links TRBV28 with TRBJ1-4; a possible D gene is TRBD1 (5 bases). Looked up from germline, CDR1 is MDHEN and CDR2 is SYDVKM. This CDR3 has 14 residues. With 6 bases removed from V and 3 bases from J, the gap between germline ends came to 11 bases. CDR3 DNA sequence: TGTGCCAGCAGCCGACAGTTCCCTAATGAAAAACTGTTTTTT. It specifies CASSRQFPNEKLFF.

This chain uses TRBV4-2 with TRBJ2-7; D is unclear. The V and J ends lost 2 bases and 3 bases respectively, with 11 bases between them. CDR1 and CDR2 (germline): LGHNA, YNFKEQ. The CDR3 is 14 amino acids. The CDR3 reads CASSQSDVDYEQYF. The CDR3 DNA is TGTGCCAGCAGCCAATCCGATGTAGACTACGAGCAGTACTTC.

The rearrangement links TRBV7-2 to TRBJ2-3; D unresolved. The CDR3 has 12 amino acids. Germline CDR1 and CDR2: SGHTA and FQGNSA. Between the trimmed V and J ends, which lost 6 bases and 0 bases, there was a span of 4 bases. CDR3 sequence: CASRLSTDTQYF. The CDR3 DNA reads TGTGCCAGCAGACTAAGCACAGATACGCAGTATTTT.

This sequence joins TRBV5-1 and TRBJ1-1; TRBD1 matches at 8 bases. The CDR3 has 13 amino acids. The germline V gene encodes CDR1 SGHRS and CDR2 YFSETQ. V gave up 3 bases and J gave up 7 bases; unmatched junction bases: 5. CDR3 amino acids: CASSSDRGVEAFF. The CDR3 bases are TGCGCCAGCAGCTCCGACAGGGGCGTTGAAGCTTTCTTT. Full variable domain (missing parts from reference TRBV5-1 and TRBJ1-1): KAGVTQTPRYLIKTRGQQVTLSCSPISGHRSVSWYQQTPGQGLQFLFEYFSETQRNKGNFPGRFSGRQFSNSRSEMNVSTLELGDSALYLCASSSDRGVEAFFGQGTRLTVV.

This chain connects TRBV4-2 to TRBJ2-7, with D maybe TRBD2 (6 bases). V lost 1 base, J lost 0 bases, and 13 bases lay in between. CDR1 is LGHNA and CDR2 is YNFKEQ in the germline V gene. The CDR3 is 16 amino acids. The CDR3 loop reads CASSQAGDPSSYEQYF. The CDR3 DNA follows: TGTGCCAGCAGCCAAGCGGGGGACCCGAGCTCCTACGAGCAGTACTTC.

In nucleotides, the CDR3 is TGTGCCAGCAGTCTTCCCCCCGCGGTGAACACTGAAGCTTTCTTT. This sequence encodes CASSLPPAVNTEAFF. The rearrangement links TRBV6-5 to TRBJ1-1; D gene ambiguous. This CDR3 is 15 amino acids long. V shed 5 bases and J shed 0 bases, with 13 bases lying between them. Germline CDR1 is MNHEY and CDR2 is SVGAGI.

This clone was found once. This chain connects TRBV18 to TRBJ2-7; possibly TRBD1 for D (6 bases). Germline CDR1 KGHSH, CDR2 LQKENI. The CDR3 sequence is 13 residues long. V was shortened by 3 bases and J by 6 bases, with 12 bases between the two germline ends. CDR3 amino acids: CASSPDPGAEQYF. The CDR3 coding sequence is TGTGCCAGCTCACCGGACCCAGGGGCCGAGCAGTACTTC.

The genes are TRBV9 and TRBJ2-3, with D possibly TRBD1 on 6 matching bases. V lost 0 bases to trimming and J lost 3 bases, with 11 bases between them. The CDR3 has 15 residues. Germline-derived CDR1 and CDR2 are SGDLS and YYNGEE. CDR3 DNA sequence: TGTGCCAGCAGCGTAGCTCAAACAGGGACAGATACGCAGTATTTT. Translating it yields CASSVAQTGTDTQYF.

The CDR3 nucleotides are TGTGCCAGCAGTTTTGGCGGATCCTACGAGCAGTACTTC. Translation: CASSFGGSYEQYF. V and J are TRBV28 and TRBJ2-7; D remains unclear. V lost 3 bases, J lost 1 base, and 7 bases lay in between. CDR1 and CDR2 (germline): MDHEN, SYDVKM. This CDR3 contains 13 residues.

The chain employs TRBV7-9 and TRBJ2-7; TRBD2 aligns across 10 bases. This CDR3 comprises 14 residues. The ends lost 1 base at V and 5 bases at J; junction bases unmatched: 2. In germline, CDR1 is SEHNR, CDR2 FQNEAQ (reference sequence). The CDR3 DNA sequence: TGTGCCAGCAGCTTAGGGCTAGCGGGAGACGAGCAGTACTTC. Protein sequence: CASSLGLAGDEQYF.

This clone was recorded only once. The rearrangement joins TRBV28 to TRBJ1-2; a weak D match, TRBD1 (6 bases). The germline CDR1 and CDR2 sequences are MDHEN and SYDVKM. Trimming cost V 6 bases and J 2 bases, with 13 bases left between them. The CDR3 contains 14 residues. The CDR3 DNA follows: TGTGCCAGCAGGACACAGGGTGTCAACTATGGCTACACCTTC. Its translation is CASRTQGVNYGYTF.

This chain joins TRBV3-1 (or the pseudogene TRBV3-2) and TRBJ1-2; TRBD1 matches 7 bases. CDR3 length: 14 amino acids. CDR1 and CDR2 (germline): LGHDT, YNNKEL (reference sequence). V dropped 4 bases and J dropped 7; count of bases not matched to a gene: 9. The CDR3 protein is CASSPRQGPGGYTF. For the CDR3, the DNA is TGTGCCAGCAGCCCCAGACAGGGTCCGGGTGGCTACACCTTC.

The rearrangement links TRBV28 to TRBJ2-7; 11 bases line up with TRBD2. This CDR3 contains 13 residues. Germline CDR1 is MDHEN and CDR2 is SYDVKM. The ends lost 5 bases at V and 7 bases at J; junction bases unmatched: 4. The CDR3 coding sequence is TGTGCCAGCAGTGGTAGCGGGAGGGTGGAGCAGTACTTC. It yields the protein CASSGSGRVEQYF.

Turning to this clone: One junction end disagrees with the germline gene, perhaps due to a read error. The identical CDR3 is also encoded by other nucleotide sequences in the sample. The V gene is TRBV29-1, the J gene TRBJ1-6; TRBD1 matches at 9 bases. This CDR3 has 13 amino acids. CDR1 and CDR2 (germline): SQVTM, ANQGSEA. This CDR3 is CSVDETGGSPLHF. CDR3 DNA: TGTAGCGTTGACGAGACAGGGGGTTCACCCCTCCACTTT.

This clone has a single count. The chain has TRBV12-3 or TRBV12-4 and TRBJ2-5; D may be TRBD1 (5 bases). The length of the CDR3 is 13 residues. V was trimmed by 3 bases and J by 1 base, leaving 6 bases between them. In DNA, the CDR3 is TGTGCCAGCAGTTTCAGGGCCCAAGAGACCCAGTACTTC. Translating gives CASSFRAQETQYF.

J is TRBJ2-3 and V is TRBV5-1; possibly TRBD1 for D (6 bases). The germline V and J ends were trimmed by 3 bases and 0 bases, with 8 bases remaining between them. This CDR3 region has 14 residues. The germline gives CDR1 SGHRS, CDR2 YFSETQ. This CDR3 reads CASSWTVSTDTQYF. CDR3 bases: TGCGCCAGCAGCTGGACAGTTAGCACAGATACGCAGTATTTT. The variable domain in full, with the rest retrieved from reference TRBV5-1 and TRBJ2-3, is KAGVTQTPRYLIKTRGQQVTLSCSPISGHRSVSWYQQTPGQGLQFLFEYFSETQRNKGNFPGRFSGRQFSNSRSEMNVSTLELGDSALYLCASSWTVSTDTQYFGPGTRLTVL.